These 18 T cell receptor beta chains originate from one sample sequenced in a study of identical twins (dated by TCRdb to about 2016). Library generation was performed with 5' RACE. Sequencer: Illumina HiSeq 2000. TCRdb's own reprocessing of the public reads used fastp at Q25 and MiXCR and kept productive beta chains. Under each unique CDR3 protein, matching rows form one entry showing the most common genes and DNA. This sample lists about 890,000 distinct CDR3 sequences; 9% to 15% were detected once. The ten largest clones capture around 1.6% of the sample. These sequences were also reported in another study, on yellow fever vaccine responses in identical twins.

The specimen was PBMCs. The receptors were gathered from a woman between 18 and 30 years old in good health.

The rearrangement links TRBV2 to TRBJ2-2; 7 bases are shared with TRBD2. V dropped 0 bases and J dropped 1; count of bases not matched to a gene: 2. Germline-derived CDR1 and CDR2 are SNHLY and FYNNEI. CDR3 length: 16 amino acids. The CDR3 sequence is CASSEAASGNTGELFF. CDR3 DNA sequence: TGTGCCAGCAGTGAAGCGGCTAGCGGGAACACCGGGGAGCTGTTTTTT.

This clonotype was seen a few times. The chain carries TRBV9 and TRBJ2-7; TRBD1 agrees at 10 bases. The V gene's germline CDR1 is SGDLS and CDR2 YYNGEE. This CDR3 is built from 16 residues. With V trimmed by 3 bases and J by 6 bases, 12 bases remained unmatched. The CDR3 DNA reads TGTGCCAGCAGCGCACATCTCCAAGGGACAGGGGTCGAGCAGTACTTC. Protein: CASSAHLQGTGVEQYF.

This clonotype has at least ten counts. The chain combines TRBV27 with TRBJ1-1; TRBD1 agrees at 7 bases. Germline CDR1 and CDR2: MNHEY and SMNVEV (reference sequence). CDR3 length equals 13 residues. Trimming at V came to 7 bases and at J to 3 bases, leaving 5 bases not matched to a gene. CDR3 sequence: CASTPTGYTEAFF. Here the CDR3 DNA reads TGTGCCAGCACCCCGACAGGGTACACTGAAGCTTTCTTT.

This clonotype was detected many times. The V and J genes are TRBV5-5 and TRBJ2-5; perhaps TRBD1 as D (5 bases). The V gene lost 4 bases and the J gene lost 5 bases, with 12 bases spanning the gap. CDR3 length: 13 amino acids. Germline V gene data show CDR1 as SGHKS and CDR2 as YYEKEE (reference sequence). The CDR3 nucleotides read TGTGCCAGCAGCCCCATTGACAGTGAGACCCAGTACTTC. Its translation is CASSPIDSETQYF.

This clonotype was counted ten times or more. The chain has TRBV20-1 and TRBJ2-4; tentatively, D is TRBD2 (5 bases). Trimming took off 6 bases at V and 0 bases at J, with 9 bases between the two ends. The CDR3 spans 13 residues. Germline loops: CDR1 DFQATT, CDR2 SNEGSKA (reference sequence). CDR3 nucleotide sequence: TGCAGTGCCCCCGGGGTAGCCAAAAACATTCAGTACTTC. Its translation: CSAPGVAKNIQYF.

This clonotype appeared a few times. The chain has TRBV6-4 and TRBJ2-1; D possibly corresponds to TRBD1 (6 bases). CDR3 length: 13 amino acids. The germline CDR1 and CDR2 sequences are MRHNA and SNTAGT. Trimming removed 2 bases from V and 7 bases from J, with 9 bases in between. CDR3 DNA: TGTGCCAGCAGTGACGAAGACAGGAATGAGCAGTTCTTC. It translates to CASSDEDRNEQFF.

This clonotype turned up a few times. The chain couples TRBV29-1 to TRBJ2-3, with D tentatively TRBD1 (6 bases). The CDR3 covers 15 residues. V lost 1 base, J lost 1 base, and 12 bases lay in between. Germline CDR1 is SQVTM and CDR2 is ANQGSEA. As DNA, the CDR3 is TGCAGCGTTGAAGTGACAGGCTCCCGCACAGATACGCAGTATTTT. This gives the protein CSVEVTGSRTDTQYF.

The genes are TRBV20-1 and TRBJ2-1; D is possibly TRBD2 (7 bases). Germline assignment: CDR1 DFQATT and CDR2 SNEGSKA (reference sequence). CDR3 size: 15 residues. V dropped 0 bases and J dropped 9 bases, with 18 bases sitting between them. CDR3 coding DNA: TGCAGTGCTAGAGAGGCGGGGGCCGGAGGTGTTGAGCAGTTCTTC. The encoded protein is CSAREAGAGGVEQFF.

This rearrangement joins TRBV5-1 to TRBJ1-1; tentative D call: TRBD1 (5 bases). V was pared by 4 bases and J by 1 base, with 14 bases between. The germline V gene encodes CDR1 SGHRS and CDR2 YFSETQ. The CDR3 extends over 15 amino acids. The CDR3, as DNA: TGCGCCAGCAGCCAATTGACAGCCACGAACACTGAAGCTTTCTTT. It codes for CASSQLTATNTEAFF.

The CDR3 coding sequence is TGTGCCAGCTCACCACCGAAGGGGAGGACCTACAATGAGCAGTTCTTC. This translates into CASSPPKGRTYNEQFF. The chain joins TRBV18 to TRBJ2-1, with a tentative D call TRBD2 (6 bases). Trimming shortened V by 0 bases and J by 2 bases, and 11 bases separated the two germline ends. Germline assignment: CDR1 KGHSH and CDR2 LQKENI. This CDR3 has 16 amino acids.

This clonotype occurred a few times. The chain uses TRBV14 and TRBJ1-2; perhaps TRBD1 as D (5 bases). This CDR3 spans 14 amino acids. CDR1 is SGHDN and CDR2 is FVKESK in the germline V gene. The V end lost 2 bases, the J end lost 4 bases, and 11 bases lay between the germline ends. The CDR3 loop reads CASSQSREAYGYTF. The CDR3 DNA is TGTGCCAGCAGCCAAAGCAGGGAGGCCTATGGCTACACCTTC.

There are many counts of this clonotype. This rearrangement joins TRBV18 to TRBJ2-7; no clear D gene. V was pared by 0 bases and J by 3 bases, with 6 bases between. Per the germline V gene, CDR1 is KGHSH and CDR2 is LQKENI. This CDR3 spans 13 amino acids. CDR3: CASSPPGLYEQYF. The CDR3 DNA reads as TGTGCCAGCTCACCACCGGGCCTCTACGAGCAGTACTTC.

In DNA form, the CDR3 reads TGTGCCAGCAACCCCGGGCCTTCCCGGGACCGTTTTGAAAAACTGTTTTTT. Its translation: CASNPGPSRDRFEKLFF. V gene TRBV28 combines with J gene TRBJ1-4; D perhaps matches TRBD1 (5 bases). Germline assignment: CDR1 MDHEN and CDR2 SYDVKM. This CDR3 has 17 amino acids. Trimming removed 7 bases from V and 7 bases from J, with 25 bases in between.

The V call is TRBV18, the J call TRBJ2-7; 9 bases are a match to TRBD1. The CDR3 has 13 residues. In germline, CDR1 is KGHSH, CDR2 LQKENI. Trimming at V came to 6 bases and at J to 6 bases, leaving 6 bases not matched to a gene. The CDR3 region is CASSGQGEGEQYF. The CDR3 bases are TGTGCCAGCTCGGGACAGGGAGAAGGCGAGCAGTACTTC.

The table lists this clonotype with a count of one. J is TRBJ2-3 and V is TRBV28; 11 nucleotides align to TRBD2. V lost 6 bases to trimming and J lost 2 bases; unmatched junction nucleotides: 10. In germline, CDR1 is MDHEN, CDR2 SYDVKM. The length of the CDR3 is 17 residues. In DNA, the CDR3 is TGTGCCAGCAGGCCGGTAGGGACTAGCGGTCACACAGATACGCAGTATTTT. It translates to CASRPVGTSGHTDTQYF.

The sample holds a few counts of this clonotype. The CDR3 DNA reads as TGTGCCAGCAGCCTTTTACCAAGGAGTCAAGAGACCCAGTACTTC. As protein: CASSLLPRSQETQYF. V gene TRBV5-4 combines with J gene TRBJ2-5; D call uncertain. This CDR3 region has 15 residues. Germline V gene lookup returns CDR1 SGHNT and CDR2 YYREEE (reference sequence). Between the trimmed V and J ends, which lost 4 bases and 2 bases, there was a span of 15 bases.

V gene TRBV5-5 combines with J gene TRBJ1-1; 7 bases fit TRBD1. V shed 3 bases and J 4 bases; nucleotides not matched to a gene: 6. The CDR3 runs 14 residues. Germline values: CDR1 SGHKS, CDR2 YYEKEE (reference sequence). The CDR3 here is CASSSTGVATEAFF. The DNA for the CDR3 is TGTGCCAGCAGCTCCACAGGGGTGGCCACTGAAGCTTTCTTT.

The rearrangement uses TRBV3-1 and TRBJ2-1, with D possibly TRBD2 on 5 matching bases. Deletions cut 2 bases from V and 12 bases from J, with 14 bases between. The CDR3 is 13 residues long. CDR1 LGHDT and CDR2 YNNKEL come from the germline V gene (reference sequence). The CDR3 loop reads CASSQYTGTAQFF. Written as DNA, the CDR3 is TGTGCCAGCAGCCAATATACGGGAACGGCGCAGTTCTTC.